Listed below are T cell receptor beta chains from one sample, sequenced in a study of blood T cell repertoires in COVID-19. The method was immunoSEQ multiplex PCR; TCRdb's version includes in-frame clones alone and lacks a portion of them. Among around 160,000 clones listed, around four fifths were seen once. Sequencing was performed on peripheral blood. All receptors come from a woman in her thirties or forties with active or convalescent COVID-19. Both conserved end residues are part of each CDR3. A D gene is named only where the DNA matches it firmly. Size is omitted from some rows. Given values are once, few, many or a class for expanded clones.

d_gene	v_gene	j_gene	abundance	CDR3nt	CDR3aa
-	TRBV3-1/TRBV3-2	TRBJ2-2	-	TGTGCCAGCAGCAGCCTGACTAGTCCTACCGGGGAGCTGTTTTTT	CASSSLTSPTGELFF
-	TRBV11-2	TRBJ1-6	once	TGTGCCAGCAGCTTTGGCTCTGACAGAAATAATTCACCCCTCCACTTT	CASSFGSDRNNSPLHF
-	TRBV12-3/TRBV12-4	TRBJ1-5	-	TGTGCCAGCAGTTTAACAAGCAATCAGCCCCAGCATTTT	CASSLTSNQPQHF
-	TRBV27	TRBJ2-7	-	TGTGCCAGCAGCTGGGCCCCCGCCCCTACCTACGAGCAGTACTTC	CASSWAPAPTYEQYF
-	TRBV19	TRBJ1-6	-	TGTGCCAGTAGTAAAGAGGCCCCGCGGAGCCTTAATTCACCCCTCCACTTT	CASSKEAPRSLNSPLHF
TRBD1	TRBV4-1	TRBJ1-4	-	TGCGCCAGCAGCCAAGTTTGGGGACAGGGCCAGGAAAAACTGTTTTTT	CASSQVWGQGQEKLFF
-	TRBV2	TRBJ1-6	-	TGTGCCAGCAGGGAAACAGGGCTGACTTCACCCCTCCACTTT	CASRETGLTSPLHF
TRBD1	TRBV19	TRBJ1-2	-	TGTGCCAGTACCGACAGGGGATATGGCTACACCTTC	CASTDRGYGYTF
-	TRBV15	TRBJ1-6	-	TGTGCCACCAGCAGAGATCCTAGCAGGAACCTCTTACAACTCCACTTT	CATSRDPSRNLLQLHF
-	TRBV5-4	TRBJ1-1	-	TGTGCCAGCAGCTTGGTCTCGGGTGCAAAAGCTTTCTTT	CASSLVSGAKAFF
-	TRBV5-4	TRBJ2-2	once	TGTGCCAGCAGCTCCGACCTCGGGACCGGGGAGCTGTTTTTT	CASSSDLGTGELFF
-	TRBV9	TRBJ2-3	-	TGTGCCAGCAGCGGGGACTCCTCCACAGATACGCAGTATTTT	CASSGDSSTDTQYF
TRBD1	TRBV7-2	TRBJ1-4	-	TGTGCCAGCAGCTTGGCAGGGGGTAATGAAAAACTGTTTTTT	CASSLAGGNEKLFF
-	TRBV19	TRBJ2-1	-	TGTGCCAGTTCTTACCAGGGAGAGCAGTTCTTC	CASSYQGEQFF